The 26 T cell receptor beta chains presented below share a single source sample, sequenced in a study of blood T cell repertoires in COVID-19. Profiling relied on immunoSEQ multiplex PCR, and the TCRdb table lists in-frame clones only, not all of them. The sample contains 180,000 or so clones, approximately 85% of which appear only once. The sample was PBMCs or T cells enriched from blood (not recorded which). The receptor source for this set is a man aged 40-49 years who had recovered from COVID-19.

The rearrangement links TRBV18 to TRBJ1-1, with D tentatively TRBD1 (5 bases). Germline loops: CDR1 KGHSH, CDR2 LQKENI. This CDR3 has 16 residues. The V and J ends lost 2 bases and 1 base respectively, with 14 bases between them. CDR3 region: CASSPLRGTGNTEAFF. DNA of the CDR3: TGTGCCAGCTCACCATTAAGGGGCACAGGGAACACTGAAGCTTTCTTT.

The chain links TRBV9 to TRBJ2-7; 7 bases line up with TRBD2. V lost 0 bases and J lost 2; bases outside the gene matches: 5. Germline CDR1 is SGDLS and CDR2 is YYNGEE. This CDR3 has 15 amino acids. CDR3 in DNA: TGTGCCAGCAGCGTAGATGAAGGGAGGGCCTACGAGCAGTACTTC. Translation gives CASSVDEGRAYEQYF.

This clone was counted between two and nine times. The V and J genes are TRBV7-8 and TRBJ2-2; TRBD2 matches 13 bases. This CDR3 is built from 17 residues. CDR1 and CDR2 (germline): SGHVS, FQNEAQ. The V and J ends lost 5 bases and 1 base, in that order; junction bases with no gene match: 4. CDR3 nucleotide sequence: TGTGCCAGCAGCCGTGGGACTAGCGGGGTGAACACCGGGGAGCTGTTTTTT. Its protein is CASSRGTSGVNTGELFF.

The rearrangement uses TRBV5-1 and TRBJ2-1; tentative D call: TRBD2 (6 bases). Per the germline V gene, CDR1 is SGHRS and CDR2 is YFSETQ. CDR3 length: 11 residues. V lost 3 bases and J lost 8, with 6 bases in between. In DNA, the CDR3 is TGCGCCAGCAGCTGGGGGGATGAGCAGTTCTTC. It encodes CASSWGDEQFF.

V and J are TRBV6-5 and TRBJ2-2; perhaps TRBD1 as D (5 bases). The CDR3 loop spans 14 amino acids. Germline V CDR1 and CDR2: MNHEY, SVGAGI. Trimming took 6 bases from V and 7 from J, leaving 15 bases between them. CDR3 nucleotide sequence: TGTGCCAGCAGCCTAGACCCCAGGGACGGGGAGCTGTTTTTT. Encoded protein: CASSLDPRDGELFF.

V and J are TRBV9 and TRBJ2-1; 7 nucleotides align to TRBD2. The V gene end was trimmed by 0 bases and the J gene end by 5 bases; junction bases not matched to a gene: 11. Germline V CDR1 and CDR2: SGDLS, YYNGEE. The CDR3 covers 17 residues. The CDR3 coding sequence is TGTGCCAGCAGCGTAGACCCCCCCAGCGGGGTCAACAATGAGCAGTTCTTC. Its protein is CASSVDPPSGVNNEQFF.

The chain couples TRBV10-3 to TRBJ1-1, with TRBD1 matching 7 bases. V dropped 10 bases and J dropped 0; count of bases not matched to a gene: 8. The CDR3 spans 14 residues. The V gene's germline CDR1 is ENHRY and CDR2 SYGVKD. The CDR3 bases are TGTGCCACCTGGGACAGACCGATGAACACTGAAGCTTTCTTT. This encodes CATWDRPMNTEAFF.

This clone was observed a few times. The genes are TRBV5-4 and TRBJ2-1, with D possibly matching TRBD1 (6 bases). The CDR3 runs 15 residues. With 4 bases removed from V and 7 bases from J, the gap between germline ends came to 18 bases. Germline V lookup: CDR1 SGHNT, CDR2 YYREEE (reference sequence). DNA of the CDR3: TGTGCCAGCAGCACTGGCAGGGGAGTCGGAAATGAGCAGTTCTTC. It encodes CASSTGRGVGNEQFF.

This chain joins TRBV5-1 and TRBJ1-1; D gene unclear. The CDR3 sequence is 13 residues long. Germline CDR1 reads SGHRS; CDR2 reads YFSETQ. V lost 4 bases, J lost 3 bases, and 10 bases lay in between. CDR3 loop: CASSDGPHTEAFF. CDR3 DNA: TGCGCCAGCAGCGATGGGCCCCACACTGAAGCTTTCTTT.

This clone was counted once. The rearrangement joins TRBV9 to TRBJ1-2, with unresolved D. Germline CDR1 and CDR2: SGDLS and YYNGEE. Trimming shortened V by 3 bases and J by 4 bases, and 19 bases separated the two germline ends. The CDR3 consists of 16 residues. The CDR3 loop reads CASSGGWVGSPYGYTF. The CDR3 DNA sequence: TGTGCCAGCAGCGGGGGATGGGTGGGGAGCCCCTATGGCTACACCTTC.

The genes are TRBV2 and TRBJ1-1; D unclear. Per germline, CDR1 SNHLY and CDR2 FYNNEI. V was shortened by 6 bases and J by 10 bases, with 18 bases between the two germline ends. This CDR3 is 13 amino acids long. The CDR3 loop reads CASRETPIGGAFF. CDR3 DNA sequence: TGTGCCAGCAGGGAAACGCCAATAGGAGGAGCTTTCTTT. The complete variable domain, with remaining parts taken from reference TRBV2 and TRBJ1-1, reads EPEVTQTPSHQVTQMGQEVILRCVPISNHLYFYWYRQILGQKVEFLVSFYNNEISEKSEIFDDQFSVERPDGSNFTLKIRSTKLEDSAMYFCASRETPIGGAFFGQGTRLTVV.

This rearrangement joins TRBV5-6 to TRBJ2-3; 9 bases fit TRBD2. V shed 2 bases and J 5 bases; nucleotides not matched to a gene: 9. Germline V gives CDR1 SGHDT, CDR2 YYEEEE. This CDR3 has 16 amino acids. The CDR3 DNA sequence: TGTGCCAGCAGCTTCCCCCCAGCGGGGGGAAGAGATACGCAGTATTTT. Its translation: CASSFPPAGGRDTQYF.

The chain recombines TRBV6-1 with TRBJ1-2; 7 nucleotides agree with TRBD1. There are 15 residues in the CDR3. From germline, CDR1 is MNHNS and CDR2 SASEGT. Trimming removed 3 bases from V and 3 bases from J; junction bases left unmatched: 7. CDR3 region: CASSDQNRGYYGYTF. The CDR3, as DNA: TGTGCCAGCAGTGATCAGAACAGGGGCTACTATGGCTACACCTTC.

This CDR3 reads CASSQAGGANEKLFF. In nucleotides, the CDR3 is TGTGCCAGCAGCCAAGCGGGCGGGGCCAATGAAAAACTGTTTTTT. V usage is TRBV3-1 (or the pseudogene TRBV3-2) and J usage is TRBJ1-4; D is possibly TRBD1 (5 bases). The germline gives CDR1 LGHDT, CDR2 YNNKEL (reference sequence). CDR3 length: 15 amino acids. Trimming cost V 1 base and J 5 bases, with 11 bases left between them.

CDR3 sequence (DNA): TGTGCCAGCAGCGTAGATAGCGGGAGCTCCTACGAGCAGTACTTC. Protein: CASSVDSGSSYEQYF. This rearrangement joins TRBV9 to TRBJ2-7; 9 bases agree with TRBD2. The CDR3 runs to 15 residues. V lost 0 bases to trimming and J lost 0 bases; unmatched junction nucleotides: 1. CDR1 and CDR2 from the germline V gene are SGDLS and YYNGEE.

V and J are TRBV5-1 and TRBJ1-2; a weak D match, TRBD1 (5 bases). This CDR3 has 14 amino acids. Trimming removed 0 bases from V and 6 bases from J, with 12 bases in between. In germline, CDR1 is SGHRS, CDR2 YFSETQ. CDR3: CASSLALGEDGYTF. DNA for the CDR3: TGCGCCAGCAGCTTGGCCCTAGGGGAGGATGGCTACACCTTC.

V gene TRBV5-1 combines with J gene TRBJ1-4; 9 bases are shared with TRBD1. This CDR3 has 15 residues. The germline gives CDR1 SGHRS, CDR2 YFSETQ. Trimming took 2 bases from V and 8 from J; bases not matched to a gene: 7. The CDR3 loop reads CASSLFDGTGEKLFF. For the CDR3, the DNA is TGCGCCAGCAGCTTATTCGACGGGACAGGGGAAAAACTGTTTTTT.

The chain combines TRBV19 with TRBJ1-5; D call uncertain. Germline lookup yields CDR1 LNHDA and CDR2 SQIVND (reference sequence). The CDR3 runs 15 residues. The germline V and J ends were trimmed by 8 bases and 0 bases, with 14 bases remaining between them. CDR3 coding DNA: TGTGCCAGTCGGTTCGGACGGGATAGCAATCAGCCCCAGCATTTT. Amino acids: CASRFGRDSNQPQHF.

The V and J genes are TRBV5-6 and TRBJ1-4, with TRBD1 identical over 9 bases. V gave up 4 bases and J gave up 4 bases; unmatched junction bases: 2. There are 14 residues in the CDR3. Germline V CDR1 and CDR2: SGHDT, YYEEEE. The CDR3 here is CASSPGQGNEKLFF. CDR3 DNA sequence: TGTGCCAGCAGCCCGGGACAGGGTAATGAAAAACTGTTTTTT. The variable domain in full, with the rest retrieved from reference TRBV5-6 and TRBJ1-4, is DAGVTQSPTHLIKTRGQQVTLRCSPKSGHDTVSWYQQALGQGPQFIFQYYEEEERQRGNFPDRFSGHQFPNYSSELNVNALLLGDSALYLCASSPGQGNEKLFFGSGTQLSVL.

The genes are TRBV4-1 and TRBJ2-1; TRBD1 agrees at 9 bases. The V gene end was trimmed by 0 bases and the J gene end by 4 bases; junction bases not matched to a gene: 7. The germline V gene has CDR1 MGHRA and CDR2 YSYEKL. The CDR3 extends over 17 amino acids. The CDR3 here is CASSQEGTGRSYNEQFF. CDR3 DNA: TGCGCCAGCAGCCAAGAGGGGACAGGGAGGTCTTACAATGAGCAGTTCTTC.

There are a few counts of this clone. This chain connects TRBV27 to TRBJ2-5, with D perhaps matching TRBD2 (6 bases). V lost 5 bases and J 1 base, leaving 11 bases between the germline ends. The germline gives CDR1 MNHEY, CDR2 SMNVEV (reference sequence). The CDR3 runs to 14 residues. CDR3 in amino acids: CASSRTGVQETQYF. Written as DNA, the CDR3 is TGTGCCAGCAGTCGGACGGGGGTCCAAGAGACCCAGTACTTC.

Only one count was recorded for this clone. The chain combines TRBV28 with TRBJ1-2, with D uncertain. Deletions cut 2 bases from V and 2 bases from J, with 9 bases between. Germline-derived CDR1 and CDR2 are MDHEN and SYDVKM. The CDR3 consists of 14 residues. The CDR3 protein is CASSLGQANYGYTF. CDR3 in DNA: TGTGCCAGCAGTTTAGGGCAGGCCAACTATGGCTACACCTTC.

The chain combines TRBV19 with TRBJ1-3; 9 bases align to TRBD1. Trimming cost V 2 bases and J 4 bases; bases outside gene matches: 3. The CDR3 is made up of 15 amino acids. Germline CDR1 reads LNHDA; CDR2 reads SQIVND (reference sequence). In nucleotides, the CDR3 is TGTGCCAGTAGTATAAAACAGGGGGCCGGAAACACCATATATTTT. Protein product: CASSIKQGAGNTIYF.

V and J are TRBV6-2 or TRBV6-3 and TRBJ2-3; 8 bases map to TRBD1. This CDR3 spans 17 amino acids. Trimming removed 0 bases from V and 2 bases from J; junction bases left unmatched: 7. The germline V gene encodes CDR1 MNHEY and CDR2 SVGEGT. As DNA, the CDR3 is TGTGCCAGCAGTTACTCAGCTTCAGGGGGCTACACAGATACGCAGTATTTT. This sequence encodes CASSYSASGGYTDTQYF.

Worth noting for this clone: Within the sample, other DNA sequences also encode this same CDR3. The V call is TRBV28, the J call TRBJ2-7; D gene ambiguous. Germline V gives CDR1 MDHEN, CDR2 SYDVKM. Trimming took 5 bases from V and 2 from J, leaving 7 bases between them. CDR3 length equals 12 residues. The CDR3 sequence is CASSPHPYEQYF. Here the CDR3 DNA reads TGTGCCAGCAGTCCCCATCCCTACGAGCAGTACTTC.

This rearrangement joins TRBV6-4 to TRBJ2-1; D perhaps matches TRBD2 (5 bases). The CDR3 contains 13 residues. Germline values: CDR1 MRHNA, CDR2 SNTAGT. Trimming shortened V by 3 bases and J by 10 bases, and 13 bases separated the two germline ends. The CDR3 is CASSDHPGNEQFF. CDR3 sequence (DNA): TGTGCCAGCAGTGATCATCCGGGGAACGAGCAGTTCTTC.